Included here is one T cell receptor beta chain sequence, with context. This clonotype was counted at least ten times. The clone's antigen remains unknown. Base qualities are not at hand, and no much larger clone is one base apart. The junction carries 14 bases between V and J, which are trimmed by 0 bases and 8 bases respectively. Based on the germline V gene (reference sequence), the CDR1 and CDR2 sequences are DFQATT and SNEGSKA. Including the terminal cysteine and phenylalanine, the CDR3 comprises 14 residues. The only DNA kept is the CDR3, 42 bases in frame from the first base. This specimen belongs to a study of naive and memory T cell subsets (dated by TCRdb to about 2017). About the full investigation: The figure summarizing these samples reported about 10 blood donors, 7 tuberculin skin test biopsies and 3 saline control biopsies. Skin biopsies were taken from tuberculin skin test sites or from saline-injected control sites and were processed for RNA extraction as described before. PCR2 was typically performed as a SYBR Green qPCR that was stopped at a set threshold, although end-point PCR (approximately 6 cycles) could be used instead for low-input samples. Points the paper makes about the study in general: The RNA-based method was acknowledged as potentially sensitive to TCR transcript changes with T cell activation and differentiation. TCR sequences were reportedly recovered from both skin biopsy types, with far more TCRs at tuberculin skin test sites. The larger number of TCRs found at tuberculin skin test sites was interpreted as T cell infiltration of a delayed type IV hypersensitivity reaction. The paper did not give details of skin biopsy collection and RNA processing, instead referencing earlier studies for those details.

The library was generated by UMI-ligation and nested PCR. Four rounds of PCR, run with the SP2 primer together with nested alpha and beta constant region primers, were used to amplify the ligated cDNA. TCR RNA was reverse transcribed with SuperScript IV using alpha and beta constant region primers for the blood and skin samples. An oligonucleotide carrying the Illumina SP2 primer and a UMI was ligated to the cDNA 3' end using T4 RNA ligase 1. The 12-nucleotide UMI was composed of two random hexamers separated by an eight-base spacer, which was included to prevent hairpin formation. From the second PCR onward, the TCR alpha and beta chain libraries were handled separately, and dual indexing was used for multiplexing. After pooling, the indexed libraries were analyzed by capillary electrophoresis and sequenced on either an Illumina MiSeq or NextSeq. PhiX DNA at roughly 5-7.5% was spiked into libraries to increase base diversity and improve cluster recognition. In the original analysis: Demultiplexor pulled UMIs out of read 2, joined the UMIs with the TCR sequence from read 1, and separated reads according to sample indices. Decombinator identified V and J genes and V-J junctions and gave each TCR a five-part identifier that included V and J deletions. Collapsinator used UMIs to correct sequencing errors and PCR amplification heterogeneity, producing a UMI-based abundance for each TCR. Identifiers were converted to nucleotide sequence by CDR3Translator and translated to amino acids, and CDR3 regions were extracted on the basis of terminal motifs. After normalization to the amount of input RNA, the error-corrected alpha and beta TCR counts from blood and from skin were compared. TCRdb's own reprocessing of the public reads used fastp at Q25 and MiXCR and kept productive beta chains. Entries are consolidated by CDR3 protein sequence, retaining the most common genes and DNA. The authors' filters were not applied to this entry. For this sample there are approximately 22,000 distinct CDR3 sequences; about 6% appear just once. Together, the top ten hold 6.2% of the sample.

Per the publication, the treatment or condition label means: skin biopsy from PPD injection site in Mantoux-positive individual. The study reported a robust and sensitive protocol to amplify, sequence and analyze TCRs, based on 3' ligation of a UMI-containing oligonucleotide to TCR cDNA. In individuals with a positive Mantoux test, tuberculin skin test biopsies were taken from sites that had been injected with PPD. Total RNA, without cell sorting, was DNase treated with RQ1 DNase before reverse transcription, targeting about 1 to 1000 ng input. Libraries were prepared from skin biopsies and whole blood to test how robust the pipeline was in samples where T cells are a minority population.

The material sequenced was skin, taken from a tuberculin skin test site. The receptor was isolated from an adult in good health. The sequence links TRBV20-1 to TRBJ1-5; the D gene assignment is ambiguous. The sequenced DNA: TGCAGTGCTAGAGACCCCGCTATTCAGGAGCCCCAGCATTTT. Translation gives CSARDPAIQEPQHF.